The next 30 T cell receptor beta chains were all read from a single sample in a study of shared clonotypes between healthy human individuals (dated by TCRdb to 2018 to 2020). The receptor library was made with the immunoSEQ multiplex PCR assay. Held by TCRdb, this immuneACCESS table contains in-frame sequences only and omits some clones. Under half of the omission traces to an unresolved V gene where checked; the cause of the rest is unknown. The sample table holds approximately 980,000 clones, of which 70% to 85% were seen once. The ten biggest clones cover 1.5% of the sample. Material for sequencing was memory CD4+ T cells sorted from blood. Taken with the paper, the label for cell subset or site translates to: CD45RA-negative fraction. These receptors originate from a man aged 18 to 29 in good health.

Turning to this clone: The sample holds other DNA sequences that translate to the same CDR3. The rearrangement uses TRBV5-1 and TRBJ1-2; D uncertain. With 0 bases removed from V and 5 bases from J, the gap between germline ends came to 8 bases. Germline V gene data show CDR1 as SGHRS and CDR2 as YFSETQ. This CDR3 region has 13 residues. The CDR3 loop reads CASSLVADYGYTF. The CDR3 DNA reads as TGCGCCAGCAGCTTGGTAGCAGATTATGGCTACACCTTC.

Regarding this clone: An end of the junction differs from the germline gene, which may be a read error. The chain carries TRBV27 and TRBJ1-6; a weak D match, TRBD1 (6 bases). CDR1 is MNHEY and CDR2 is SMNVEV in the germline V gene (reference sequence). The CDR3 sequence is 13 residues long. The DNA of the CDR3 is TGTGCCAGCAGTTTTGGGGGCCCGACACCCCACCACTTT. Amino acid sequence: CASSFGGPTPHHF.

As concerns this clone: Other DNA sequences from this sample encode an identical CDR3 as well. The V gene is TRBV7-2, the J gene TRBJ2-7, with 8 bases that match TRBD2. V gave up 4 bases and J gave up 0 bases; unmatched junction bases: 2. The CDR3 is 14 residues long. Per germline, CDR1 SGHTA and CDR2 FQGNSA. This CDR3 reads CASSSGGSSYEQYF. CDR3 DNA: TGTGCCAGCAGCTCGGGAGGGAGCTCCTACGAGCAGTACTTC.

The chain employs TRBV7-9 and TRBJ2-3; D is uncertain. V dropped 5 bases and J dropped 2 bases, with 14 bases sitting between them. The CDR3 has 15 amino acids. The germline V gene has CDR1 SEHNR and CDR2 FQNEAQ (reference sequence). CDR3 residues: CASSQDGGPTDTQYF. CDR3 DNA sequence: TGTGCCAGCAGCCAAGATGGTGGACCCACAGATACGCAGTATTTT.

The rearrangement links TRBV14 to TRBJ2-5; 15 bases are shared with TRBD2. CDR3 length: 16 residues. Looked up from germline, CDR1 is SGHDN and CDR2 is FVKESK. With 4 bases clipped from V and 2 bases from J, the junction kept 2 bases outside the gene matches. The CDR3 sequence is CASSRGLAGGQETQYF. CDR3 coding DNA: TGTGCCAGCAGCCGCGGACTAGCGGGAGGGCAAGAGACCCAGTACTTC.

V usage is TRBV2 and J usage is TRBJ2-5; D is perhaps TRBD1 (5 bases). The CDR3 is 13 amino acids. Germline V CDR1 and CDR2: SNHLY, FYNNEI. Between the trimmed V and J ends, which lost 4 bases and 7 bases, there was a span of 13 bases. The CDR3 loop is CASSGTKAGTQYF. The CDR3 region has the DNA TGTGCCAGCAGTGGGACAAAGGCAGGGACCCAGTACTTC.

The V call is TRBV1, the J call TRBJ2-7. TRBV1 is classified as a pseudogene. This CDR3 is 16 amino acids long. The DNA of the CDR3 is TGCACCAGCAGCCAAGAATGGGCTAGGGAAGGTTACGAGCAGTACTTC. It translates to CTSSQEWAREGYEQYF.

This rearrangement joins TRBV5-1 to TRBJ1-1; no clear D. The CDR3 spans 13 residues. CDR1 and CDR2 from the germline V gene are SGHRS and YFSETQ. The V end lost 3 bases, the J end lost 5 bases, and 11 bases lay between the germline ends. The CDR3 spells CASSSEGRTEAFF. Written as DNA, the CDR3 is TGCGCCAGCAGCTCCGAAGGCAGAACTGAAGCTTTCTTT.

On this clone: Additional DNA sequences in this sample encode the identical CDR3. The genes are TRBV6-5 and TRBJ2-2; D gene ambiguous. CDR1 MNHEY and CDR2 SVGAGI come from the germline V gene. This CDR3 is built from 13 residues. V lost 6 bases, J lost 2 bases, and 7 bases lay in between. For the CDR3, the DNA is TGTGCCAGCAGCGATACTAACACCGGGGAGCTGTTTTTT. This sequence encodes CASSDTNTGELFF.

This chain joins TRBV2 and TRBJ1-1; no definite D call. The CDR3 is made up of 15 amino acids. Trimming removed 7 bases from V and 0 bases from J, with 15 bases in between. Germline V CDR1 and CDR2: SNHLY, FYNNEI. The CDR3 is CASNTRVPMNTEAFF. DNA of the CDR3: TGTGCCAGCAATACAAGGGTACCCATGAACACTGAAGCTTTCTTT.

The chain is built from TRBV7-2 and TRBJ2-3, with 9 bases aligning to TRBD1. The CDR3 spans 14 residues. Germline-derived CDR1 and CDR2 are SGHTA and FQGNSA. V shed 5 bases and J 5 bases; nucleotides not matched to a gene: 5. Here the CDR3 DNA reads TGTGCCAGCAGCCGACAGGGGGTGGGAGATACGCAGTATTTT. It translates to CASSRQGVGDTQYF.

V is TRBV2 and J is TRBJ1-2; 8 bases agree with TRBD1. CDR1 SNHLY and CDR2 FYNNEI come from the germline V gene. The J segment lost 8 bases and the V segment lost 2 bases, leaving 7 bases of the junction unmatched. The CDR3 runs to 14 residues. In DNA, the CDR3 is TGTGCCAGCAGTGAACAGGGGGCTATTCGGGGCTACACCTTC. Translation gives CASSEQGAIRGYTF.

V gene TRBV19 combines with J gene TRBJ1-5; D is unclear. The CDR3 has 12 amino acids. Germline CDR1 reads LNHDA; CDR2 reads SQIVND (reference sequence). The V and J ends lost 5 bases and 3 bases respectively, with 5 bases between them. The CDR3 region has the DNA TGTGCCAGTAGTCGCGTCAATCAGCCCCAGCATTTT. This encodes CASSRVNQPQHF.

The rearrangement links TRBV18 to TRBJ1-2, with 8 bases fitting TRBD1. Germline CDR1 KGHSH, CDR2 LQKENI. V was pared by 5 bases and J by 7 bases, with 6 bases of the junction left unmatched. The CDR3 length is 13 residues. CDR3 in DNA: TGTGCCAGCTCATCGGGACAGGTCGGTGGCTACACCTTC. Translating it yields CASSSGQVGGYTF.

The chain couples TRBV9 to TRBJ2-1; D tentatively fits TRBD1 or TRBD2 (6 bases each). This CDR3 comprises 14 residues. Germline V lookup: CDR1 SGDLS, CDR2 YYNGEE. V lost 3 bases and J 7 bases, leaving 14 bases between the germline ends. CDR3 coding DNA: TGTGCCAGCAGCGGAGGGGGGATCGGAAATGAGCAGTTCTTC. Translating it yields CASSGGGIGNEQFF.

This clone appeared a single time. The chain has TRBV5-4 and TRBJ2-5; 8 bases match TRBD1. This CDR3 spans 16 amino acids. Germline V gives CDR1 SGHNT, CDR2 YYREEE (reference sequence). Unmatched junction bases numbered 8, after V lost 4 bases and J lost 0 bases. The CDR3: CASSRRQGPNQETQYF. The CDR3 nucleotides read TGTGCCAGCAGCCGAAGACAGGGGCCAAACCAAGAGACCCAGTACTTC.

This chain joins TRBV7-2 and TRBJ2-1, with D perhaps given as TRBD1 or TRBD2 (6 bases each). Trimming removed 6 bases at V and 11 bases at J, with 23 bases between. CDR3 length: 15 amino acids. Germline-derived CDR1 and CDR2 are SGHTA and FQGNSA. The CDR3 loop is CASRRGAGTSSQQFF. In DNA form, the CDR3 reads TGTGCCAGCAGGAGGGGGGCCGGGACCTCAAGTCAGCAGTTCTTC.

The V gene is TRBV30, the J gene TRBJ2-4; 9 bases are shared with TRBD2. The CDR3 sequence is 14 residues long. Germline CDR1 and CDR2: GTSNPN and SVGIG (reference sequence). V was clipped by 5 bases and J by 3 bases; unmatched bases: 5. The CDR3 sequence is CAWARGGSKNIQYF. The CDR3 region has the DNA TGTGCCTGGGCGCGGGGGGGAAGCAAAAACATTCAGTACTTC.

The chain combines TRBV28 with TRBJ2-7; the D gene is possibly TRBD1 (7 bases). Trimming took 6 bases from V and 1 from J, leaving 13 bases between them. Germline loops: CDR1 MDHEN, CDR2 SYDVKM. The length of the CDR3 is 14 residues. The CDR3 loop is CASREGAVSYEQYF. The DNA for the CDR3 is TGTGCCAGCAGGGAGGGGGCGGTTTCCTACGAGCAGTACTTC.

This clone was observed at least ten times. The rearrangement links TRBV28 to TRBJ2-2; D remains unclear. Trimming shortened V by 1 base and J by 7 bases, and 7 bases separated the two germline ends. Per the germline V gene, CDR1 is MDHEN and CDR2 is SYDVKM. This CDR3 comprises 13 residues. The CDR3, as DNA: TGTGCCAGCAGTTTATACAACGGCGGGGAGCTGTTTTTT. Translating it yields CASSLYNGGELFF.

As regards this clone: This sample includes further DNA sequences coding for the same CDR3. The chain combines TRBV7-2 with TRBJ1-5; possible D gene TRBD1, 6 bases. Trimming took 4 bases from V and 4 from J, leaving 11 bases between them. CDR1 and CDR2 (germline): SGHTA, FQGNSA. The CDR3 runs to 14 residues. CDR3 region: CASSSRGGNQPQHF. CDR3 DNA: TGTGCCAGCAGCTCTAGGGGGGGGAATCAGCCCCAGCATTTT.

CDR3 amino acids: CASSLGFGTGVGDTQYF. CDR3 DNA sequence: TGTGCCAGCAGCTTAGGCTTCGGGACAGGGGTTGGAGATACGCAGTATTTT. The chain joins TRBV7-2 to TRBJ2-3, with 10 bases identical to TRBD1. The CDR3 length is 17 residues. CDR1 and CDR2 (germline): SGHTA, FQGNSA. The V and J ends lost 1 base and 5 bases, in that order; junction bases with no gene match: 9.

This chain joins TRBV7-6 and TRBJ2-7, with no clear D. The CDR3 length is 13 residues. With 5 bases removed from V and 2 bases from J, the gap between germline ends came to 10 bases. Germline V lookup: CDR1 SGHVS, CDR2 FNYEAQ. The CDR3 is CASSDGPPYEQYF. CDR3 bases: TGTGCCAGCAGCGACGGGCCCCCCTACGAGCAGTACTTC.

The V call is TRBV7-2, the J call TRBJ1-2; the D gene is possibly TRBD1 (6 bases). V was trimmed by 5 bases and J by 2 bases, leaving 12 bases between them. Per the germline V gene, CDR1 is SGHTA and CDR2 is FQGNSA. CDR3 size: 14 residues. CDR3 DNA: TGTGCCAGCAGCACTCGGGACAACAACTATGGCTACACCTTC. It yields the protein CASSTRDNNYGYTF.

The V gene is TRBV15, the J gene TRBJ2-3; no clear D gene. In germline, CDR1 is LNHNV, CDR2 YYDKDF (reference sequence). Trimming removed 4 bases at V and 6 bases at J, with 17 bases between. The CDR3 covers 15 residues. The chain's CDR3 is CATSTTTERRDTQYF. As DNA, the CDR3 is TGTGCCACCAGCACCACCACGGAAAGACGGGATACGCAGTATTTT.

The count of this clone is one. V usage is TRBV30 and J usage is TRBJ1-2; TRBD1 matches at 10 bases. Germline loops: CDR1 GTSNPN, CDR2 SVGIG (reference sequence). V dropped 0 bases and J dropped 7; count of bases not matched to a gene: 14. The CDR3 length is 17 residues. The CDR3 is CAWSVGSGQGIFGGYTF. The CDR3 DNA is TGTGCCTGGAGTGTCGGGTCGGGACAGGGGATTTTCGGTGGCTACACCTTC.

V gene TRBV7-9 combines with J gene TRBJ2-7, with 14 bases that match TRBD2. V shed 3 bases and J 3 bases; nucleotides not matched to a gene: 10. This CDR3 is built from 18 residues. Looked up from germline, CDR1 is SEHNR and CDR2 is FQNEAQ (reference sequence). Here the CDR3 DNA reads TGTGCCAGCAGCTTCTCCGGGACTAGCGGGAGAAATTACTACGAGCAGTACTTC. Translating gives CASSFSGTSGRNYYEQYF.

This sequence joins TRBV6-5 and TRBJ1-2; D unclear. V lost 5 bases to trimming and J lost 5 bases, with 6 bases between them. The CDR3 is 11 amino acids. CDR1 and CDR2 from the germline V gene are MNHEY and SVGAGI. The CDR3 coding sequence is TGTGCCAGCAGTAAAGGGTATGGCTACACCTTC. Protein product: CASSKGYGYTF.

This clone was observed a few times. Other DNA sequences from this sample encode an identical CDR3 as well. The genes are TRBV13 and TRBJ1-1, with D possibly being TRBD1 (5 bases). Trimming pared 0 bases from V and 2 bases from J, leaving 7 bases between. This CDR3 spans 14 amino acids. Looked up from germline, CDR1 is PRHDT and CDR2 is FYEKMQ (reference sequence). CDR3 sequence (DNA): TGTGCCAGCAGCTTAGGCCAGGGTAACACTGAAGCTTTCTTT. The encoded protein is CASSLGQGNTEAFF.

The chain joins TRBV28 to TRBJ2-7; TRBD2 is a possible D gene (7 bases). V was clipped by 6 bases and J by 7 bases, with 22 bases between them. Germline V gene data show CDR1 as MDHEN and CDR2 as SYDVKM. This CDR3 has 15 residues. Here the CDR3 reads CASSFAGANQGEQYF. For the CDR3, the DNA is TGTGCCAGCAGCTTCGCGGGGGCGAATCAAGGGGAGCAGTACTTC.